This TCR beta chain was recovered during a study of T cell responses to AZD1222 COVID-19 vaccine. Study conclusions and caveats: The donors showed a predominance of white British ancestry and of females, with possible underestimation of clonal diversity. Repertoires were sampled only after the peak T cell response. Nearly half of the spike-specific TCRs reportedly recognize variant regions that carry no mutations.

Second-dose intervals near 4 or 12 weeks were combined. In the case of this clone: Antigen unknown.

Only in-frame clones appear in the TCRdb table, and some are missing; sequencing was by immunoSEQ multiplex PCR. The sample includes roughly 90,000 clones, 85% to 90% seen only once; the top ten take under 3%. This CDR3 region has 13 residues. V dropped 5 bases and J dropped 8 bases, with 13 bases sitting between them. CDR1 LNHDA and CDR2 SQIVND come from the germline V gene (reference sequence). The sequence was obtained from an adult who received the AZD1222 COVID-19 vaccine. This specimen was peripheral blood, taken 28 days after the second AZD1222 dose. V usage is TRBV19 and J usage is TRBJ1-5, with D perhaps matching TRBD1 (5 bases). CDR3 residues: CASSARDSEPQHF. The DNA for the CDR3 is TGTGCCAGTAGTGCCAGGGACTCGGAGCCCCAGCATTTT.